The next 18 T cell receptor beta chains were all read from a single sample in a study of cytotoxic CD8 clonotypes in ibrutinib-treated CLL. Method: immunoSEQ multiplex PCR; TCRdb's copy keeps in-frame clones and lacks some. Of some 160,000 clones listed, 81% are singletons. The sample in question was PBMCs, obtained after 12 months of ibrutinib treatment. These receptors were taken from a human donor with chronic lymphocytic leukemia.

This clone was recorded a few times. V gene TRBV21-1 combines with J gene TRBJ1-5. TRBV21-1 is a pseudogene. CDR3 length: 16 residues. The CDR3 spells CASSKSGTDSNQPQHF. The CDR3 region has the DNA TGTGCCAGCAGCAAAAGCGGGACAGATAGCAATCAGCCCCAGCATTTT.

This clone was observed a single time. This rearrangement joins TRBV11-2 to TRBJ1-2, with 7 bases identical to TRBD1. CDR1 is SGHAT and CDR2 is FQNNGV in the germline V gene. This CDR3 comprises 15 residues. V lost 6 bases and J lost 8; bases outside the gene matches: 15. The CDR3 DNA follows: TGTGCCAGCAGACGTCCCTTTACAGGGGCAGGGGGCTACACCTTC. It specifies CASRRPFTGAGGYTF.

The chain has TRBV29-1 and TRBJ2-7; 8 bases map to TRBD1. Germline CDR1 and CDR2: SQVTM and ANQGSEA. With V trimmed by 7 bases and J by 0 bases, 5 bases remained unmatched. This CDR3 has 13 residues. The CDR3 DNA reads TGCAGCGCCCTGGACAGGGTCTCCTACGAGCAGTACTTC. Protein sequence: CSALDRVSYEQYF.

The CDR3 spells CASSQPGPGANVLTF. CDR3 DNA: TGCGCCAGCAGCCAACCGGGACCCGGGGCCAACGTCCTGACTTTC. The rearrangement uses TRBV4-1 and TRBJ2-6, with D perhaps assigned TRBD1 or TRBD2 (5 bases each). CDR1 and CDR2 (germline): MGHRA, YSYEKL. The CDR3 length is 15 residues. V was shortened by 2 bases and J by 4 bases, with 9 bases between the two germline ends.

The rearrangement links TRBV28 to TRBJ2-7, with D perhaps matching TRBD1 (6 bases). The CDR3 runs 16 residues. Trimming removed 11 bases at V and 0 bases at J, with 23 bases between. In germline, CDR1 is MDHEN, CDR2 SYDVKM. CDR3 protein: CASVGTTLGSSYEQYF. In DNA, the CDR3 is TGTGCCTCCGTCGGGACAACCTTGGGGAGCTCCTACGAGCAGTACTTC.

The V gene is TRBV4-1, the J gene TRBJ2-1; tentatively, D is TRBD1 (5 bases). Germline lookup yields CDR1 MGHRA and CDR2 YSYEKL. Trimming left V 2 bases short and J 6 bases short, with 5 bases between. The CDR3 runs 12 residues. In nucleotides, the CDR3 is TGCGCCAGCAGCCAAAGGGGCAATGAGCAGTTCTTC. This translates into CASSQRGNEQFF.

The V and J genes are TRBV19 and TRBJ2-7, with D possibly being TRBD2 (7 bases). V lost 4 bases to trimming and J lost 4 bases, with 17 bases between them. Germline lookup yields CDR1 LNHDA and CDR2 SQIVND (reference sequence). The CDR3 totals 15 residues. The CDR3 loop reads CASSTLRGRAYEQYF. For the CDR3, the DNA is TGTGCCAGTAGTACTTTGAGGGGGAGGGCTTACGAGCAGTACTTC.

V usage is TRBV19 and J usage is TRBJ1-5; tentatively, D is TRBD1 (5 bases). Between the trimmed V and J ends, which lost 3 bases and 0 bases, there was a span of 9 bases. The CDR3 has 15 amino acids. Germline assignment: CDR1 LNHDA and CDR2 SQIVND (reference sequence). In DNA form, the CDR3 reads TGTGCCAGTAGTATTGAGGGGAATAGCAATCAGCCCCAGCATTTT. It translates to CASSIEGNSNQPQHF. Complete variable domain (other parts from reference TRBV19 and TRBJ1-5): DGGITQSPKYLFRKEGQNVTLSCEQNLNHDAMYWYRQDPGQGLRLIYYSQIVNDFQKGDIAEGYSVSREKKESFPLTVTSAQKNPTAFYLCASSIEGNSNQPQHFGDGTRLSIL.

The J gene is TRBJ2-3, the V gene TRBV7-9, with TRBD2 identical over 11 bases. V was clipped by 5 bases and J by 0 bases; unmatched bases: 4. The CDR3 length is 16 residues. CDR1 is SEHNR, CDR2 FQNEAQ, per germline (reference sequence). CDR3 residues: CASSARLAGSTDTQYF. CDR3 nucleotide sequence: TGTGCCAGCAGCGCCCGACTAGCGGGAAGCACAGATACGCAGTATTTT.

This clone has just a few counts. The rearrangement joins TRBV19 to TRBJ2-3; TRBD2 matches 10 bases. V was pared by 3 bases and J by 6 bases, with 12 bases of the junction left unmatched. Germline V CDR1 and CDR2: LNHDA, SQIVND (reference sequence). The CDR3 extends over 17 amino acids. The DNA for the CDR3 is TGTGCCAGTAGTATCGCGCGGGCTAGCGGGAGTGCGGATACGCAGTATTTT. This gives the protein CASSIARASGSADTQYF.

Written as DNA, the CDR3 is TGTGCCAGCAGCATAGTCTCCACAGATACGCAGTATTTT. It codes for CASSIVSTDTQYF. The chain combines TRBV6-5 with TRBJ2-3; no clear D. CDR1 MNHEY and CDR2 SVGAGI come from the germline V gene. V dropped 6 bases and J dropped 2 bases, with 9 bases sitting between them. The CDR3 has 13 residues.

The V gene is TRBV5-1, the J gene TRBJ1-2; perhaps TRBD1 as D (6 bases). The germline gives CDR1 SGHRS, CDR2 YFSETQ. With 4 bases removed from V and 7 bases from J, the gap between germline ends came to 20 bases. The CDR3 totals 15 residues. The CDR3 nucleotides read TGCGCCAGCAGCCAAATATCGGGGGCAAATAGTGGCTACACCTTC. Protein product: CASSQISGANSGYTF.

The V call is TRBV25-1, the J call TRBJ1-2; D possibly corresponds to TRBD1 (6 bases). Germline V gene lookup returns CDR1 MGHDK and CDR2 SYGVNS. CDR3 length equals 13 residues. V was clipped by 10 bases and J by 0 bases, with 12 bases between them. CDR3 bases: TGTGCCACTTCCAGGGACACTAACTATGGCTACACCTTC. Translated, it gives CATSRDTNYGYTF.

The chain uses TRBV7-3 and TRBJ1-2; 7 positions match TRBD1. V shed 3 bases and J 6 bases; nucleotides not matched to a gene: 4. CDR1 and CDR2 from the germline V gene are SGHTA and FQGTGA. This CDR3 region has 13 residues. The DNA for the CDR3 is TGTGCCAGCAGCTTCAGAGGGGGCAATGGCTACACCTTC. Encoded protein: CASSFRGGNGYTF.

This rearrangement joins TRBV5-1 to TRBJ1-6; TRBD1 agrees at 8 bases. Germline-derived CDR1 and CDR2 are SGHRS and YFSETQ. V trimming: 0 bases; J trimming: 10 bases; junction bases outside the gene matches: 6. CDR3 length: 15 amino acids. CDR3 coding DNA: TGCGCCAGCAGCTTGGCTCAGGGGGCATACTCACCCCTCCACTTT. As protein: CASSLAQGAYSPLHF.

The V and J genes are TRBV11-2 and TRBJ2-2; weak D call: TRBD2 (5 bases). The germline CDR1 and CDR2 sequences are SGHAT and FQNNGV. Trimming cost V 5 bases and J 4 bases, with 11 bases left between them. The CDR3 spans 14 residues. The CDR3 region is CASSTPGVTGELFF. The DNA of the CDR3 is TGTGCCAGCAGCACCCCCGGGGTCACCGGGGAGCTGTTTTTT.

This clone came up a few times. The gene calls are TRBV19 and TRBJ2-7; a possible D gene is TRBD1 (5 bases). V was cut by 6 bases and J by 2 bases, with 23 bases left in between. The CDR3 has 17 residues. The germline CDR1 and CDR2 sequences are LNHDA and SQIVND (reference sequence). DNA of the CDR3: TGTGCCAGTAGAAAAGACACGAAGACAGCGCGCCCCTACGAGCAGTACTTC. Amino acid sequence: CASRKDTKTARPYEQYF.

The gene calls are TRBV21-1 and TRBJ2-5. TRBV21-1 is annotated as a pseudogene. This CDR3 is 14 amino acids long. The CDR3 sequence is CASSKDGRQETQYF. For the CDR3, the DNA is TGTGCCAGCAGCAAGGATGGACGTCAAGAGACCCAGTACTTC.